A selection of T cell receptor beta chains follows, all from one sample in a study of blood T cell repertoires in COVID-19. Libraries were prepared by immunoSEQ multiplex PCR; TCRdb keeps only in-frame clonotypes and omits some of them. Among 650,000 to 800,000 clones, over 80% were seen once, and the ten largest hold 0.2% to 0.3%. Source material: peripheral blood. Source of these receptors: a woman between 18 and 29 years old with acute or convalescent COVID-19. CDR3s include the opening cysteine and the closing phenylalanine or tryptophan. The D gene is left open where the match is weak. Rows give clone size only sometimes, using once, few, many, or a class for an expanded clone.

TRBV5-6,TRBJ1-1,NA,once,CASSLQDPLNTEAFF,TGTGCCAGCAGCCTACAGGACCCTTTGAACACTGAAGCTTTCTTT
TRBV25-1,TRBJ2-5,NA,once,CASSASTSPQETQYF,TGTGCCAGCAGTGCTTCGACTAGTCCCCAAGAGACCCAGTACTTC
TRBV6-5,TRBJ2-1,NA,once,CASSLQGDAYNEQFF,TGTGCCAGCAGTCTACAGGGAGACGCTTACAATGAGCAGTTCTTC
TRBV7-9,TRBJ1-1,NA,NA,CASSFTDSGFMNTEAFF,TGTGCCAGCAGTTTCACGGACAGTGGGTTCATGAACACTGAAGCTTTCTTT
TRBV20-1,TRBJ2-7,NA,NA,CSASFNEQYF,TGCAGTGCTAGTTTCAACGAGCAGTACTTC
TRBV6-5,TRBJ1-5,NA,NA,CASRGAFNQPQHF,TGTGCCAGCAGGGGAGCGTTCAATCAGCCCCAGCATTTT
TRBV5-1,TRBJ1-6,TRBD1,NA,CASSWGTGNPLHF,TGCGCCAGCAGCTGGGGGACAGGGAATCCCCTCCACTTT
TRBV19,TRBJ1-4,TRBD1,NA,CASSPQDRASEKLFF,TGTGCCAGTAGTCCCCAGGACAGGGCGAGTGAAAAACTGTTTTTT
TRBV30,TRBJ1-1,NA,NA,CAWGGRQYEAFF,TGTGCCTGGGGCGGTCGACAGTATGAAGCTTTCTTT
TRBV4-2,TRBJ1-2,NA,NA,CASSQLQGVDGYTF,TGTGCCAGCAGCCAATTACAGGGAGTGGATGGCTACACCTTC
TRBV5-1,TRBJ2-1,TRBD2,NA,CASSSGLAGGRSSYNEQFF,TGCGCCAGCAGTTCCGGACTAGCGGGGGGTCGCAGCTCCTACAATGAGCAGTTCTTC
TRBV27,TRBJ2-7,TRBD1,NA,CASSSRTGGIYEQYF,TGTGCCAGCAGTTCCCGGACAGGGGGCATCTACGAGCAGTACTTC
TRBV3-1/TRBV3-2,TRBJ1-1,NA,NA,CASSQLGVNTEAFF,TGTGCCAGCAGCCAATTAGGGGTGAACACTGAAGCTTTCTTT
TRBV6-2/TRBV6-3,TRBJ1-3,NA,NA,CASSYTRPGNTIYF,TGTGCCAGCAGTTACACCAGGCCTGGAAACACCATATATTTT
TRBV4-1,TRBJ1-3,NA,NA,CASSRLFGGVGNTIYF,TGCGCCAGCAGCCGTTTATTTGGGGGGGTGGGAAACACCATATATTTT
TRBV27,TRBJ2-7,TRBD1,NA,CASSSPGQGIYEQYF,TGTGCCAGCAGTTCCCCTGGACAGGGGATCTACGAGCAGTACTTC
TRBV21-1,TRBJ2-2,NA,NA,CATESVVGGGTGELFF,NA
TRBV3-1/TRBV3-2,TRBJ1-1,NA,NA,CASRGGDLNTEAFF,TGTGCCAGCAGAGGAGGGGACCTTAACACTGAAGCTTTCTTT
TRBV24-1,TRBJ2-7,TRBD1,NA,CATSDRDSPYEQYF,TGTGCCACCAGTGACCGGGACAGTCCCTACGAGCAGTACTTC
TRBV5-1,TRBJ2-1,TRBD2,NA,CASSPAGAPLYEQFF,TGCGCCAGCAGCCCAGCGGGGGCCCCGTTGTATGAGCAGTTCTTC
TRBV9,TRBJ2-1,TRBD2,NA,CASSVVAGGFQFF,TGTGCCAGCAGCGTAGTAGCGGGGGGGTTTCAGTTCTTC
TRBV21-1,TRBJ1-1,NA,NA,CASSKGRGNTEAFF,TGTGCCAGCAGCAAAGGGAGGGGGAACACTGAAGCTTTCTTT
TRBV6-5,TRBJ1-1,NA,NA,CASSYSQTRTEAFF,TGTGCCAGCAGTTACTCGCAGACTAGGACTGAAGCTTTCTTT
TRBV5-1,TRBJ1-1,NA,NA,CASSLVARANTEAFF,TGCGCCAGCAGCTTGGTAGCCAGAGCGAACACTGAAGCTTTCTTT
TRBV7-3,TRBJ2-1,TRBD1,NA,CASSLDRGGHEQFF,TGTGCCAGCAGCTTAGACAGGGGTGGCCATGAGCAGTTCTTC
TRBV4-2,TRBJ1-5,TRBD1,NA,CASSQETWGRGGNQPQHF,TGTGCCAGCAGCCAAGAAACGTGGGGCAGGGGGGGCAATCAGCCCCAGCATTTT
TRBV7-9,TRBJ2-7,NA,NA,CASSLLEGGYDEQYF,TGTGCCAGCAGCTTACTGGAAGGGGGTTACGACGAGCAGTACTTC
TRBV19,TRBJ2-6,NA,NA,CASSILATGSSGANVLTF,TGTGCCAGTAGTATTCTCGCGACAGGCAGCTCTGGGGCCAACGTCCTGACTTTC
TRBV29-1,TRBJ2-2,NA,NA,CSACTGNGELFF,TGCAGCGCATGCACAGGGAACGGGGAGCTGTTTTTT
TRBV7-9,TRBJ1-2,NA,NA,CASMGLRGNGYTF,TGTGCCAGCATGGGCCTAAGGGGAAATGGCTACACCTTC
TRBV2,TRBJ1-4,NA,few,CASSENREFEKLFF,TGTGCCAGCAGTGAGAACAGAGAATTTGAAAAACTGTTTTTT
TRBV27,TRBJ1-5,NA,NA,CASKPGGANQPQHF,TGTGCCAGCAAGCCGGGGGGGGCAAATCAGCCCCAGCATTTT
TRBV27,TRBJ1-6,NA,NA,CASPPNAGPLNSPLHF,TGTGCCAGCCCCCCCAACGCGGGACCACTTAATTCACCCCTCCACTTT
TRBV5-1,TRBJ1-2,NA,NA,CASSLVQGQGGYTF,TGCGCCAGCAGCTTGGTCCAGGGGCAGGGTGGCTACACCTTC
TRBV5-1,TRBJ2-2,TRBD1,NA,CASSWDRGATGELFF,TGCGCCAGCAGCTGGGACAGGGGGGCCACCGGGGAGCTGTTTTTT
TRBV27,TRBJ1-1,NA,few,CASSLLIRDSEAFF,TGTGCCAGCAGTTTATTAATCCGGGACTCCGAAGCTTTCTTT
TRBV2,TRBJ1-4,NA,NA,CASSVADFGEKLFF,TGTGCCAGCAGTGTAGCAGACTTTGGTGAAAAACTGTTTTTT
TRBV12-5,TRBJ2-7,TRBD1,NA,CASGLHRGNEQYF,TGTGCTAGTGGCTTACACAGGGGGAACGAGCAGTACTTC
TRBV19,TRBJ1-4,NA,few,CASSIQGVSEKLFF,TGTGCCAGTAGTATACAGGGTGTAAGTGAAAAACTGTTTTTT
TRBV5-4,TRBJ2-1,NA,NA,CASSDQDSPYNEQFF,TGTGCCAGCAGCGACCAGGACAGTCCCTACAATGAGCAGTTCTTC
TRBV19,TRBJ1-4,TRBD1,NA,CASHTGQGANNEKLFF,TGTGCCAGTCATACCGGACAGGGGGCGAATAATGAAAAACTGTTTTTT
TRBV19,TRBJ2-7,NA,NA,CASTVQIPSYEQYF,TGTGCCAGTACAGTGCAGATTCCCTCCTACGAGCAGTACTTC
TRBV6-6,TRBJ1-6,TRBD1,NA,CASSPYQGEEFNSPLHF,TGTGCCAGCAGTCCATACCAGGGGGAAGAGTTTAATTCACCCCTCCACTTT
TRBV28,TRBJ2-1,TRBD2,NA,CASSIQAGFSYNEQFF,TGTGCCAGCAGTATTCAAGCGGGGTTCTCCTACAATGAGCAGTTCTTC
TRBV6-4,TRBJ2-2,TRBD1,NA,CASRTGSDTGELFF,TGTGCCAGCCGGACAGGGTCCGACACCGGGGAGCTGTTTTTT
TRBV3-1/TRBV3-2,TRBJ1-6,TRBD1,NA,CASSLSPGQGRNSPLHF,TGTGCCAGCAGCCTATCCCCTGGACAGGGGAGAAATTCACCCCTCCACTTT
TRBV19,TRBJ1-2,NA,few,CASSIAGYGYTF,TGTGCCAGTAGTATAGCCGGTTATGGCTACACCTTC
TRBV4-3,TRBJ1-5,NA,NA,CASSQETGIGPQHF,TGCGCCAGCAGCCAAGAAACAGGGATCGGGCCCCAGCATTTT
TRBV2,TRBJ2-5,NA,once,CASSADQETQYF,TGTGCCAGCAGTGCCGACCAAGAGACCCAGTACTTC
TRBV5-4,TRBJ2-2,TRBD1,few,CASSGGQFMNTGELFF,TGTGCCAGCAGCGGGGGACAGTTTATGAACACCGGGGAGCTGTTTTTT
TRBV3-1/TRBV3-2,TRBJ2-5,NA,NA,CASSQGGWETTQETQYF,TGTGCCAGCAGCCAAGGCGGGTGGGAAACCACCCAAGAGACCCAGTACTTC
TRBV28,TRBJ1-6,NA,NA,CASSPWAYNSPLHF,TGTGCCAGCAGCCCATGGGCGTATAATTCACCCCTCCACTTT
TRBV2,TRBJ1-2,TRBD1,NA,CASRTGIYGYTF,TGTGCCAGCAGGACAGGGATCTATGGCTACACCTTC